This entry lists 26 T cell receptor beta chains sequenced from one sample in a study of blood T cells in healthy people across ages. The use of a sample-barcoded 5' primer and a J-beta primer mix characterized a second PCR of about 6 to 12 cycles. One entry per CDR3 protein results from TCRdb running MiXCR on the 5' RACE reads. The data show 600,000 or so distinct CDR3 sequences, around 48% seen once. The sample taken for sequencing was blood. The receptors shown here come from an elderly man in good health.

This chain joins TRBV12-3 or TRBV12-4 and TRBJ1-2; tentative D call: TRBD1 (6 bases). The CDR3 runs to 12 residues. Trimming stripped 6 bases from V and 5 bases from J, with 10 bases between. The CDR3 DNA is TGTGCCAGCAGGAGACAGGTTTATGGCTACACCTTC. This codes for CASRRQVYGYTF.

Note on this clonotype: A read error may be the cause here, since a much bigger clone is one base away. CDR3 amino acids: CSVSTPGLGPVGGQFF. The CDR3 nucleotides read TGCAGCGTTTCGACTCCGGGACTAGGACCTGTTGGTGGGCAGTTCTTC. The chain carries TRBV29-1 and TRBJ2-1, with 8 bases aligning to TRBD2. CDR1 and CDR2 from the germline V gene are SQVTM and ANQGSEA. The V segment lost 5 bases and the J segment 12 bases; nucleotides outside the gene matches: 21. The CDR3 extends over 16 amino acids.

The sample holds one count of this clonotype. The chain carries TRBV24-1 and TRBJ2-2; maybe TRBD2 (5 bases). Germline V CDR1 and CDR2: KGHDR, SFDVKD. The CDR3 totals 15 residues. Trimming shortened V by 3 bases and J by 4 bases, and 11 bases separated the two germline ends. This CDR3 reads CATSDGRAGTGELFF. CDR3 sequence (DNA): TGTGCCACCAGTGATGGGAGAGCTGGCACCGGGGAGCTGTTTTTT.

The CDR3 region has the DNA TGTGCCAGCTCACCAAGTTCCCCTGAGGTTGAGCAGTTCTTC. Its translation: CASSPSSPEVEQFF. The chain joins TRBV18 to TRBJ2-1; D unresolved. This CDR3 has 14 amino acids. Deletions cut 2 bases from V and 9 bases from J, with 14 bases between. CDR1 and CDR2 (germline): KGHSH, LQKENI.

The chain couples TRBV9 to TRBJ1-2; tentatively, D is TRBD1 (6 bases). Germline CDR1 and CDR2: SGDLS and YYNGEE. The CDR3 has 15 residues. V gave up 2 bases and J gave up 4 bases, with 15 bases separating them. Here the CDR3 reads CASSVYAGTTYGYTF. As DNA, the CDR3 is TGTGCCAGCAGCGTGTACGCCGGGACAACCTATGGCTACACCTTC.

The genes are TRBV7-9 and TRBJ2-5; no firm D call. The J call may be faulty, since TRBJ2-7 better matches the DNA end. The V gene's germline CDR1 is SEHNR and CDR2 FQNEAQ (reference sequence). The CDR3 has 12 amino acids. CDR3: CASSRPMGEQYF. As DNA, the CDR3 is TGTGCCAGCAGCCGCCCAATGGGCGAGCAGTACTTC.

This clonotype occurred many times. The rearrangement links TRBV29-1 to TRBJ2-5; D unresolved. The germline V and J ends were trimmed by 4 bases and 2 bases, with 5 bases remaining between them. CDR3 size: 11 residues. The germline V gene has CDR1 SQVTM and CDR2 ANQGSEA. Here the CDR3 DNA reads TGCAGCGTTGGTAGGCAAGAGACCCAGTACTTC. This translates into CSVGRQETQYF.

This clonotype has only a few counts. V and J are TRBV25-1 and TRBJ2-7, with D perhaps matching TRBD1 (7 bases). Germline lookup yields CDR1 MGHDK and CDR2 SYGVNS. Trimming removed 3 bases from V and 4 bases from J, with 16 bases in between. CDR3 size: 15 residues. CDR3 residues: CASSDPAGQLYEQYF. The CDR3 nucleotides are TGTGCCAGCAGTGACCCGGCGGGACAGCTTTACGAGCAGTACTTC.

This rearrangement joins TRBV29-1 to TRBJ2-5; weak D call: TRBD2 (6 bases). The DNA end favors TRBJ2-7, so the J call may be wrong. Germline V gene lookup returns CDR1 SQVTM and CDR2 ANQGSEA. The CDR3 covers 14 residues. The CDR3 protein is CSVEEITRGGEQYF. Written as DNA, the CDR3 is TGCAGCGTTGAAGAAATTACGAGGGGAGGCGAGCAGTACTTC.

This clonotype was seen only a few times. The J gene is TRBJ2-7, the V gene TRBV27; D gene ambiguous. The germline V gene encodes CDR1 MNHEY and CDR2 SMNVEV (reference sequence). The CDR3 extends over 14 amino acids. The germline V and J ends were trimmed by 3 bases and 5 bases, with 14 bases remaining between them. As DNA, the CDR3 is TGTGCCAGCAGTTTTTCTTTAAGGCGCGACGAGCAGTACTTC. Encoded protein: CASSFSLRRDEQYF.

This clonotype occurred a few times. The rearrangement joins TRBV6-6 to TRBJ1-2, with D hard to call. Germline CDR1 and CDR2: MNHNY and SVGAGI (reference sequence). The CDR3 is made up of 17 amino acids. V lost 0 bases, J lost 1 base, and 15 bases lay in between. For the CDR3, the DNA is TGTGCCAGCAGTTACTCGATGGTAGGAGACTTTAACTATGGCTACACCTTC. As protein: CASSYSMVGDFNYGYTF.

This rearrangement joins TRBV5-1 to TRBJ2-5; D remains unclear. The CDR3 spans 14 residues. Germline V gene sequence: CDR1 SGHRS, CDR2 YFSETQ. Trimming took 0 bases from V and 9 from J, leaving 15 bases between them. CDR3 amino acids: CASSLDGPLSSQYF. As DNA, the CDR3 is TGCGCCAGCAGCTTGGATGGCCCCCTAAGTTCCCAGTACTTC.

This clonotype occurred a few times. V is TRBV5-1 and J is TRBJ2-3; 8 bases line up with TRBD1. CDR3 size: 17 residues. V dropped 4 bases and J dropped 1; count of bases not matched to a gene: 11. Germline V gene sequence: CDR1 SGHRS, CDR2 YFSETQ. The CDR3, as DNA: TGCGCCAGCAGCCCGACCACAACAGGGGGAGGCACAGATACGCAGTATTTT. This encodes CASSPTTTGGGTDTQYF.

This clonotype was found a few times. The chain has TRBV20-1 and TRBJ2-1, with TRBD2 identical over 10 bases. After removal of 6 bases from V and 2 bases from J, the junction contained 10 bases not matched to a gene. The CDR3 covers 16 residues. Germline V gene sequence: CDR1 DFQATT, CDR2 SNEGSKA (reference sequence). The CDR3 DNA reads TGCAGTGCCCCTCAGGCTAGCGGGGGCCCCTACAATGAGCAGTTCTTC. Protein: CSAPQASGGPYNEQFF.

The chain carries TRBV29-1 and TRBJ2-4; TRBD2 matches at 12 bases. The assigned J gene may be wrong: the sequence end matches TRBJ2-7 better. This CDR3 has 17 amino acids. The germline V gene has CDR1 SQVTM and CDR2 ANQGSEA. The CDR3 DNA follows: TGCAGCGTTGAATGGTCTAGCGGGAGGGGAGAATCCTACGAGCAGTACTTC. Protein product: CSVEWSSGRGESYEQYF.

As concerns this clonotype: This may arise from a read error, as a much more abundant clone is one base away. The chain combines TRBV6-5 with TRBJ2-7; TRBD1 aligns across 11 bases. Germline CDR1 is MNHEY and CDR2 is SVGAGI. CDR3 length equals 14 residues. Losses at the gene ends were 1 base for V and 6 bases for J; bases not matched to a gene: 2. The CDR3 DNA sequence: TGTGCCAGCAGTTACTTGGGACAGGGGGGCGAGCAGTACTTC. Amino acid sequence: CASSYLGQGGEQYF.

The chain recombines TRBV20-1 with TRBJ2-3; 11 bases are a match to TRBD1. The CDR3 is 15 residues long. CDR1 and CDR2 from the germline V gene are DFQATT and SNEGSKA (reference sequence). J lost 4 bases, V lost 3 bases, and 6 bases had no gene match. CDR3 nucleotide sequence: TGCAGTGCTAGCCCCGGGACAGGGGGTGCAGATACGCAGTATTTT. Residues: CSASPGTGGADTQYF.

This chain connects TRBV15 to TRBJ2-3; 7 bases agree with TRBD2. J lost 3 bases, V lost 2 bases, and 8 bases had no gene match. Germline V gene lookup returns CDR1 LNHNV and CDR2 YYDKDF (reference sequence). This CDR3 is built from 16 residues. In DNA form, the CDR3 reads TGTGCCACCAGCAGAAACCGCGGGAGAAAGACAGATACGCAGTATTTT. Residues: CATSRNRGRKTDTQYF.

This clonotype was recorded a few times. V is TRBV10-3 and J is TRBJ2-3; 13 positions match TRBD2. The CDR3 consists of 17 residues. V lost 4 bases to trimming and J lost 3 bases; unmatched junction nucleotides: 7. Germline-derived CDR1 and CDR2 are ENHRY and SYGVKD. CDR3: CAISGSLAGGPTDTQYF. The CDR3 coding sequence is TGTGCCATCAGTGGATCACTAGCGGGGGGGCCGACAGATACGCAGTATTTT.

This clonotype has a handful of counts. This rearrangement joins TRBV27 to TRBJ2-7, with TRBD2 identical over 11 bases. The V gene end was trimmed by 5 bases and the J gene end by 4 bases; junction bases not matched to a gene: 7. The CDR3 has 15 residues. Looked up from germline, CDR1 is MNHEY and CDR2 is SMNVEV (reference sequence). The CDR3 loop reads CASSPRLAGKYEQYF. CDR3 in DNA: TGTGCCAGCAGTCCGAGACTAGCGGGGAAGTACGAGCAGTACTTC.

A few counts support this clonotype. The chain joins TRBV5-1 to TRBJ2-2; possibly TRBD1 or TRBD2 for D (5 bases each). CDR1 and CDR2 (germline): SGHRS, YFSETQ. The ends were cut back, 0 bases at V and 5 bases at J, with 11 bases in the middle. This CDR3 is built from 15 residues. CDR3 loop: CASSLEGPWTGELFF. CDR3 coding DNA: TGCGCCAGCAGCTTGGAGGGACCGTGGACCGGGGAGCTGTTTTTT.

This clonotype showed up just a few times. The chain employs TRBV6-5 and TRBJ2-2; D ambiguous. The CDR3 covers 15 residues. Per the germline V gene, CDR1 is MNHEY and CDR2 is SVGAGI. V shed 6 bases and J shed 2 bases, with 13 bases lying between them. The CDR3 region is CASSPSGGNTGELFF. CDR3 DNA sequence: TGTGCCAGCAGCCCCAGTGGTGGTAACACCGGGGAGCTGTTTTTT.

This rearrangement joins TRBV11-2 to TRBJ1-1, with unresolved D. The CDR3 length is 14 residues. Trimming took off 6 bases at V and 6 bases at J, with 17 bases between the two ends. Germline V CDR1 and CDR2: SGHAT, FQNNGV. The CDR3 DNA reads TGTGCCAGCAGTTTCGACCCCCAGGTACCTGAAGCTTTCTTT. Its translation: CASSFDPQVPEAFF.

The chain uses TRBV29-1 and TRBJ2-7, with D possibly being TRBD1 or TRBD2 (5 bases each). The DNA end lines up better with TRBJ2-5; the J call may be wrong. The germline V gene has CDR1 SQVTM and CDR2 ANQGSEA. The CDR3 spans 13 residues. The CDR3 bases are TGCAGCGTTGGAGCCCAGGGAGTGGAGACCCAGTACTTC. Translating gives CSVGAQGVETQYF.

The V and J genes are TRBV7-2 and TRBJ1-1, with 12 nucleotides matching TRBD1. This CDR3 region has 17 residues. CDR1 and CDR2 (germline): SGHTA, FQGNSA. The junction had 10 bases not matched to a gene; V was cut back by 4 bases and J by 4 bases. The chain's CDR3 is CASSSRGTGGRGTEAFF. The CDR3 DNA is TGTGCCAGCAGCTCTAGAGGGACAGGGGGCAGAGGCACTGAAGCTTTCTTT.

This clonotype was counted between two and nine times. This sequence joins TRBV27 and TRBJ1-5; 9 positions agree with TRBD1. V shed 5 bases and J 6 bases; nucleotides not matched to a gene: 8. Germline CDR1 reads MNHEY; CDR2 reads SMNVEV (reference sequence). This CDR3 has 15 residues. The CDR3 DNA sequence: TGTGCCAGCAGTCCAGGGACAGGGTTTGTTCAGCCCCAGCATTTT. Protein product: CASSPGTGFVQPQHF.